Shown below are 31 T cell receptor beta chains from a single sample sequenced in a study of T cell responses to AZD1222 COVID-19 vaccine. The assay was immunoSEQ multiplex PCR, and TCRdb's table has in-frame clones only and misses some. The sample holds about 150,000 clones; roughly 87% are singletons and the top ten take 5% to 6.5%. This sample comprised peripheral blood, obtained 28 days after the second AZD1222 dose. The receptor set was obtained from an adult who received the AZD1222 COVID-19 vaccine.

The chain recombines TRBV18 with TRBJ1-4, with TRBD1 as a possible D gene (5 bases). Trimming left V 3 bases short and J 0 bases short, with 14 bases between. The V gene's germline CDR1 is KGHSH and CDR2 LQKENI. The length of the CDR3 is 17 residues. The CDR3 DNA reads as TGTGCCAGCTCACCTTCTAGACCGGACACAACTAATGAAAAACTGTTTTTT. This gives the protein CASSPSRPDTTNEKLFF.

Only one count was recorded for this clone. The chain couples TRBV19 to TRBJ1-1; 7 nucleotides match TRBD1. V gave up 3 bases and J gave up 2 bases; unmatched junction bases: 9. This CDR3 has 16 residues. Germline CDR1 reads LNHDA; CDR2 reads SQIVND (reference sequence). DNA of the CDR3: TGTGCCAGTAGTATGGGACAGTGGAAGTTTAACACTGAAGCTTTCTTT. Its translation is CASSMGQWKFNTEAFF.

The V call is TRBV4-1, the J call TRBJ1-2, with 7 bases fitting TRBD1. The J segment lost 0 bases and the V segment lost 4 bases, leaving 14 bases of the junction unmatched. The CDR3 is 18 residues long. The germline gives CDR1 MGHRA, CDR2 YSYEKL. The CDR3 DNA follows: TGCGCCAGCAGCCTGGGGATACCGGGACAGTGGTCTAACTATGGCTACACCTTC. Translating gives CASSLGIPGQWSNYGYTF.

This chain links TRBV10-2 with TRBJ2-3; 8 nucleotides line up with TRBD2. The CDR3 length is 17 residues. V lost 6 bases and J lost 11; bases outside the gene matches: 22. Looked up from germline, CDR1 is WSHSY and CDR2 is SAAADI. The CDR3 DNA is TGCGCCAGCAGCGAGGAGGCGGGACTAGTCAGCATGGGTTTGCAGTATTTT. This sequence encodes CASSEEAGLVSMGLQYF.

As for this clone: At one end, the junction sequence differs from germline, possibly due to a read error. V usage is TRBV7-9 and J usage is TRBJ2-1; 11 nucleotides line up with TRBD2. Germline CDR1 reads SEHNR; CDR2 reads FQNEAQ (reference sequence). The CDR3 contains 16 residues. This CDR3 reads CASSLAGGLNYNEQFF. The CDR3 coding sequence is TGTGCCAGCAGCCTAGCGGGGGGCCTAAACTACAATGAGCAGTTCTTC.

The chain couples TRBV5-4 to TRBJ2-5, with 14 bases fitting TRBD2. Germline V gene lookup returns CDR1 SGHNT and CDR2 YYREEE (reference sequence). Losses at the gene ends were 3 bases for V and 4 bases for J; bases not matched to a gene: 5. CDR3 length: 16 residues. The CDR3 is CASSSNGLAGGETQYF. CDR3 in DNA: TGTGCCAGCAGCTCCAACGGACTAGCGGGGGGAGAGACCCAGTACTTC. Complete variable domain (other parts from reference TRBV5-4 and TRBJ2-5): ETGVTQSPTHLIKTRGQQVTLRCSSQSGHNTVSWYQQALGQGPQFIFQYYREEENGRGNFPPRFSGLQFPNYSSELNVNALELDDSALYLCASSSNGLAGGETQYFGPGTRLLVL.

This chain uses TRBV3-1 (or the pseudogene TRBV3-2) with TRBJ1-2; D is perhaps TRBD1 (5 bases). Looked up from germline, CDR1 is LGHDT and CDR2 is YNNKEL (reference sequence). V lost 0 bases, J lost 7 bases, and 15 bases lay in between. There are 15 residues in the CDR3. The chain's CDR3 is CASSQDPTGRFGYTF. CDR3 bases: TGTGCCAGCAGCCAAGACCCGACGGGACGGTTTGGCTACACCTTC.

This CDR3 reads CASSFSRGRGFTEAFF. Here the CDR3 DNA reads TGTGCCAGCAGTTTCTCCAGGGGGCGCGGGTTTACTGAAGCTTTCTTT. The chain links TRBV28 to TRBJ1-1, with TRBD1 matching 8 bases. This CDR3 comprises 16 residues. Germline values: CDR1 MDHEN, CDR2 SYDVKM. Germline trimming cut 3 bases from V and 5 bases from J; bases unmatched to any gene: 11. Full variable domain (outside the CDR3, taken from reference TRBV28 and TRBJ1-1): DVKVTQSSRYLVKRTGEKVFLECVQDMDHENMFWYRQDPGLGLRLIYFSYDVKMKEKGDIPEGYSVSREKKERFSLILESASTNQTSMYLCASSFSRGRGFTEAFFGQGTRLTVV.

CDR3 protein: CASSLAGSDTQYF. The DNA of the CDR3 is TGTGCCAGCAGTCTAGCGGGGTCAGATACGCAGTATTTT. This chain uses TRBV7-2 with TRBJ2-3; 9 bases match TRBD2. Per the germline V gene, CDR1 is SGHTA and CDR2 is FQGNSA. The CDR3 contains 13 residues. Trimming took 6 bases from V and 4 from J; bases not matched to a gene: 2.

The CDR3 sequence: CASSQAGGSGYTF. The CDR3 DNA reads as TGTGCCAGCAGCCAAGCAGGAGGAAGTGGCTACACCTTC. The chain joins TRBV3-1 (or the pseudogene TRBV3-2) to TRBJ1-2; D call uncertain. The CDR3 is made up of 13 amino acids. Germline V lookup: CDR1 LGHDT, CDR2 YNNKEL (reference sequence). V lost 1 base and J 7 bases, leaving 10 bases between the germline ends.

The gene calls are TRBV19 and TRBJ1-6; D not resolved. Germline V gene data show CDR1 as LNHDA and CDR2 as SQIVND (reference sequence). This CDR3 is 13 amino acids long. The V gene lost 6 bases and the J gene lost 3 bases, with 6 bases spanning the gap. Here the CDR3 reads CASRGDYNSPLHF. DNA for the CDR3: TGTGCCAGTAGAGGCGACTATAATTCACCCCTCCACTTT. The full variable domain, rest sourced from reference TRBV19 and TRBJ1-6, is DGGITQSPKYLFRKEGQNVTLSCEQNLNHDAMYWYRQDPGQGLRLIYYSQIVNDFQKGDIAEGYSVSREKKESFPLTVTSAQKNPTAFYLCASRGDYNSPLHFGNGTRLTVT.

This chain connects TRBV6-2 or TRBV6-3 to TRBJ2-7; D gene ambiguous. V shed 5 bases and J shed 5 bases, with 19 bases lying between them. This CDR3 region has 15 residues. CDR1 and CDR2 (germline): MNHEY, SVGEGT. CDR3: CASSNTQLVTNEQYF. CDR3 sequence (DNA): TGTGCCAGCAGTAATACTCAGCTCGTTACCAACGAGCAGTACTTC.

The V gene is TRBV7-2, the J gene TRBJ2-3; D possibly corresponds to TRBD2 (7 bases). The V end was cut by 1 base, the J end by 3 bases, with 11 bases between. Germline values: CDR1 SGHTA, CDR2 FQGNSA. This CDR3 spans 15 amino acids. The CDR3 nucleotides read TGTGCCAGCAGCTTAGGGGGGGGCAGGACAGATACGCAGTATTTT. It codes for CASSLGGGRTDTQYF. Variable domain in full (rest from reference TRBV7-2 and TRBJ2-3): GAGVSQSPSNKVTEKGKDVELRCDPISGHTALYWYRQSLGQGLEFLIYFQGNSAPDKSGLPSDRFSAERTGGSVSTLTIQRTQQEDSAVYLCASSLGGGRTDTQYFGPGTRLTVL.

The CDR3 loop is CASSETRVSIRETQYF. CDR3 bases: TGTGCCAGCAGTGAAACCAGGGTCAGCATCCGCGAGACCCAGTACTTC. This chain joins TRBV2 and TRBJ2-5; D is possibly TRBD1 (5 bases). V was trimmed by 2 bases and J by 5 bases, leaving 18 bases between them. This CDR3 region has 16 residues. Germline lookup yields CDR1 SNHLY and CDR2 FYNNEI. Drawing the rest from reference TRBV2 and TRBJ2-5, the complete variable domain is EPEVTQTPSHQVTQMGQEVILRCVPISNHLYFYWYRQILGQKVEFLVSFYNNEISEKSEIFDDQFSVERPDGSNFTLKIRSTKLEDSAMYFCASSETRVSIRETQYFGPGTRLLVL.

The CDR3 protein is CASSEYSGSNSPLHF. DNA of the CDR3: TGTGCCAGCAGTGAATATAGTGGCTCGAATTCACCCCTCCACTTT. This chain connects TRBV25-1 to TRBJ1-6; D ambiguous. V was trimmed by 0 bases and J by 7 bases, leaving 10 bases between them. CDR3 size: 15 residues. Per the germline V gene, CDR1 is MGHDK and CDR2 is SYGVNS.

The chain recombines TRBV3-1 (or the pseudogene TRBV3-2) with TRBJ2-1; TRBD2 agrees at 7 bases. J gave up 9 bases and V 5 bases, and 10 bases lay outside the gene matches. CDR3 length equals 14 residues. Germline CDR1 is LGHDT and CDR2 is YNNKEL (reference sequence). CDR3 bases: TGTGCCAGCAGCGGTGGTAGGGGCGGGGGTGAGCAGTTCTTC. It is translated as CASSGGRGGGEQFF.

The gene calls are TRBV6-4 and TRBJ1-1, with unresolved D. Germline CDR1 is MRHNA and CDR2 is SNTAGT. The CDR3 extends over 13 amino acids. Trimming took 5 bases from V and 3 from J, leaving 10 bases between them. CDR3 protein: CASSRERDTEAFF. The CDR3 bases are TGTGCCAGCAGTCGCGAGAGGGACACTGAAGCTTTCTTT.

The V call is TRBV6-2 or TRBV6-3, the J call TRBJ1-5, with D hard to call. From germline, CDR1 is MNHEY and CDR2 SVGEGT. Deletions cut 2 bases from V and 3 bases from J, with 11 bases between. This CDR3 region has 15 residues. CDR3 residues: CASSYGGVPNQPQHF. CDR3 coding DNA: TGTGCCAGCAGTTACGGTGGGGTACCCAATCAGCCCCAGCATTTT.

The V and J genes are TRBV5-1 and TRBJ2-1, with 8 bases aligning to TRBD2. CDR3 length: 14 amino acids. CDR1 is SGHRS, CDR2 YFSETQ, per germline. Trimming cost V 5 bases and J 2 bases; bases outside gene matches: 3. CDR3 nucleotide sequence: TGCGCCAGCAGTGACGGGGGGGCCTACAATGAGCAGTTCTTC. This translates into CASSDGGAYNEQFF.

The chain joins TRBV6-6 to TRBJ2-7; D is ambiguous. The V gene lost 4 bases and the J gene lost 3 bases, with 7 bases spanning the gap. Germline V gives CDR1 MNHNY, CDR2 SVGAGI (reference sequence). This CDR3 has 12 residues. CDR3 amino acids: CASSSNNYEQYF. The CDR3 nucleotides read TGTGCCAGCAGTTCCAATAACTACGAGCAGTACTTC.

V is TRBV19 and J is TRBJ1-5; tentatively, D is TRBD1 (6 bases). This CDR3 contains 15 residues. Trimming removed 5 bases from V and 0 bases from J, with 11 bases in between. Germline assignment: CDR1 LNHDA and CDR2 SQIVND (reference sequence). DNA of the CDR3: TGTGCCAGTAGTTTAGGGGGTTATAGCAATCAGCCCCAGCATTTT. It encodes CASSLGGYSNQPQHF.

V gene TRBV29-1 combines with J gene TRBJ2-7; 8 bases agree with TRBD1. The germline CDR1 and CDR2 sequences are SQVTM and ANQGSEA. The CDR3 runs to 14 residues. The trim removed 5 bases at V and 6 bases at J, leaving 12 bases unmatched. This CDR3 reads CSVSQSRQGIEQYF. The CDR3 DNA is TGCAGCGTTAGCCAATCCAGACAGGGGATCGAGCAGTACTTC.

The chain joins TRBV6-1 to TRBJ2-3; D might be TRBD2 (5 bases). Germline assignment: CDR1 MNHNS and CDR2 SASEGT. The CDR3 sequence is 17 residues long. V gave up 2 bases and J gave up 0 bases, with 15 bases separating them. DNA of the CDR3: TGTGCCAGCAGTGAACCGGGGTTGCGGGTAAGCACAGATACGCAGTATTTT. Its translation is CASSEPGLRVSTDTQYF.

The J gene is TRBJ1-2, the V gene TRBV5-1; D not certain. CDR1 and CDR2 from the germline V gene are SGHRS and YFSETQ. This CDR3 is 18 amino acids long. V dropped 2 bases and J dropped 0 bases, with 20 bases sitting between them. As DNA, the CDR3 is TGCGCCAGCAGCTTTTTCTCCGTGGTCTCAGGAGCTAACTATGGCTACACCTTC. Translation: CASSFFSVVSGANYGYTF.

The genes are TRBV5-1 and TRBJ1-2; possible D gene TRBD1, 5 bases. Germline loops: CDR1 SGHRS, CDR2 YFSETQ. The CDR3 covers 15 residues. Trimming took off 0 bases at V and 7 bases at J, with 16 bases between the two ends. As DNA, the CDR3 is TGCGCCAGCAGCTTGGTTCCAGGGAGGAATGGTGGCTACACCTTC. Translated, it gives CASSLVPGRNGGYTF.

A word on this clone: The junction does not match germline at one end; this may be a read error. The chain has TRBV3-1 (or the pseudogene TRBV3-2) and TRBJ2-7, with TRBD1 matching over 7 bases. The CDR3 length is 15 residues. Germline assignment: CDR1 LGHDT and CDR2 YNNKEL (reference sequence). This chain's CDR3 is CASSQSGTESSEQYF. For the CDR3, the DNA is TGTGCCAGCAGCCAATCCGGGACAGAATCCTCCGAGCAGTACTTC.

This chain joins TRBV6-5 and TRBJ1-2; 10 nucleotides match TRBD1. CDR1 is MNHEY and CDR2 is SVGAGI in the germline V gene. This CDR3 is built from 14 residues. With V trimmed by 2 bases and J by 7 bases, 4 bases remained unmatched. The CDR3 protein is CASSYGTGVFGYTF. The CDR3 nucleotides are TGTGCCAGCAGTTACGGGACAGGGGTTTTTGGCTACACCTTC.

J is TRBJ2-4 and V is TRBV28, with D unresolved. Trimming removed 5 bases at V and 8 bases at J, with 7 bases between. CDR3 length equals 11 residues. Per germline, CDR1 MDHEN and CDR2 SYDVKM. The CDR3: CASSTLDIQYF. The CDR3 DNA reads TGTGCCAGCAGTACCCTCGACATTCAGTACTTC.

The chain joins TRBV28 to TRBJ2-7; maybe TRBD1 (5 bases). The CDR3 has 14 amino acids. CDR1 and CDR2 from the germline V gene are MDHEN and SYDVKM. V was pared by 7 bases and J by 0 bases, with 13 bases between. CDR3: CASTSMDNSYEQYF. The CDR3, as DNA: TGTGCCAGCACCTCGATGGACAACTCCTACGAGCAGTACTTC. Supplemented by reference TRBV28 and TRBJ2-7, the full variable domain reads DVKVTQSSRYLVKRTGEKVFLECVQDMDHENMFWYRQDPGLGLRLIYFSYDVKMKEKGDIPEGYSVSREKKERFSLILESASTNQTSMYLCASTSMDNSYEQYFGPGTRLTVT.

The chain recombines TRBV28 with TRBJ1-2; 8 nucleotides line up with TRBD1. J gave up 2 bases and V 6 bases, and 8 bases lay outside the gene matches. The CDR3 has 15 amino acids. Germline V gene sequence: CDR1 MDHEN, CDR2 SYDVKM. DNA for the CDR3: TGTGCCAGCAGGCCAGGGGGCGTTAGGAACTATGGCTACACCTTC. Protein sequence: CASRPGGVRNYGYTF.

The chain joins TRBV19 to TRBJ1-3; 10 bases align to TRBD1. Germline V CDR1 and CDR2: LNHDA, SQIVND (reference sequence). The CDR3 sequence is 13 residues long. Germline trimming cut 10 bases from V and 11 bases from J; bases unmatched to any gene: 11. The CDR3 loop reads CATLGQGRKPIYF. The CDR3 nucleotides read TGTGCCACCTTGGGACAGGGGAGGAAACCCATATATTTT.